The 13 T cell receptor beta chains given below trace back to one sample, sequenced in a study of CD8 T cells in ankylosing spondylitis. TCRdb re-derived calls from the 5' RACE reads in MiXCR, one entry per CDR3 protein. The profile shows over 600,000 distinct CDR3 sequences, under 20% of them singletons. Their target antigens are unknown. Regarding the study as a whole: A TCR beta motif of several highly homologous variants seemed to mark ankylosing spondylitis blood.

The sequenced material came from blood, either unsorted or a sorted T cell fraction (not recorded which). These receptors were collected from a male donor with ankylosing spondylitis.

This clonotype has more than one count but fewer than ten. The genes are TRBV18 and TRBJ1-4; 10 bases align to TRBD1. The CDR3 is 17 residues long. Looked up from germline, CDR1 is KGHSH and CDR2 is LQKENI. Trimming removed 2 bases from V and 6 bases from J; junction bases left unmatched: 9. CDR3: CASSPTRKGTGDEKLFF. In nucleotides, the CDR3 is TGTGCCAGCTCACCAACCCGAAAAGGGACAGGGGATGAAAAACTGTTTTTT.

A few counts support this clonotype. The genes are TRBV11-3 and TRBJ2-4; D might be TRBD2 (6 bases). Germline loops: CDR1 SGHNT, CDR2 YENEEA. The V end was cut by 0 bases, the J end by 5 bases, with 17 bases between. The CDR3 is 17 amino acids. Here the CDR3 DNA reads TGTGCCAGCAGCTTAGAGGCGGGGAGTCTCATGGAAAACATTCAGTACTTC. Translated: CASSLEAGSLMENIQYF.

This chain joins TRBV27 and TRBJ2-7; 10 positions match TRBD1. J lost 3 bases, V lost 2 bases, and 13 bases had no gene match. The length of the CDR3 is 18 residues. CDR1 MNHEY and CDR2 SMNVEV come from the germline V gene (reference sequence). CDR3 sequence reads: CASSLRGSAGQGSYEQYF. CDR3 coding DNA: TGTGCCAGCAGTTTACGGGGAAGTGCGGGACAGGGGAGCTACGAGCAGTACTTC.

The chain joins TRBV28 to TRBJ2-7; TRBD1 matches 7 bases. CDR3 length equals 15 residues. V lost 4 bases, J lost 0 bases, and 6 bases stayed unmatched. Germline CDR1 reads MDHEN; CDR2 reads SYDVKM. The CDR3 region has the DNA TGTGCCAGCAGTTCCAGGACAGGCCCCTCCTACGAGCAGTACTTC. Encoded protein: CASSSRTGPSYEQYF.

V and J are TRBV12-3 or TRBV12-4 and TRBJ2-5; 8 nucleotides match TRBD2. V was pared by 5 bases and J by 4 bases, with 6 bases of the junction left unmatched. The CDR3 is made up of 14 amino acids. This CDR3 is CASSETSEAETQYF. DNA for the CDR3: TGTGCCAGCAGTGAGACTAGCGAGGCAGAGACCCAGTACTTC.

CDR3 coding DNA: TGCGCCAGCAGCTTGTATAAGATGACTAGCGGGGGGGATTACAATGAGCAGTTCTTC. Translated: CASSLYKMTSGGDYNEQFF. The chain uses TRBV5-1 and TRBJ2-1, with 14 bases fitting TRBD2. CDR1 and CDR2 (germline): SGHRS, YFSETQ. V shed 1 base, J shed 4 bases, and the junction held 10 bases outside the gene matches. CDR3 length: 19 residues.

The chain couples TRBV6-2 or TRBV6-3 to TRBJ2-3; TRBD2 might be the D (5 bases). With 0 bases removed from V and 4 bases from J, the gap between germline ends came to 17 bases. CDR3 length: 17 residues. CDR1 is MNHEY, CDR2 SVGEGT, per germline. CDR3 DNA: TGTGCCAGCAGTTACTCGATCCGGGAAGGCGACCCAGATACGCAGTATTTT. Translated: CASSYSIREGDPDTQYF.

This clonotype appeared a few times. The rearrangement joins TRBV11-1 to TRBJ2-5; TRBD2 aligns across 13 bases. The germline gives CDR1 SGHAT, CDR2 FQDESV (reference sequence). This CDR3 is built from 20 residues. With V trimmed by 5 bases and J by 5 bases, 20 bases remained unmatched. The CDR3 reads CASSPRTSGSSQLSRETQYF. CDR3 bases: TGTGCCAGCAGCCCAAGGACTAGCGGGAGCTCTCAGTTGTCCCGGGAGACCCAGTACTTC.

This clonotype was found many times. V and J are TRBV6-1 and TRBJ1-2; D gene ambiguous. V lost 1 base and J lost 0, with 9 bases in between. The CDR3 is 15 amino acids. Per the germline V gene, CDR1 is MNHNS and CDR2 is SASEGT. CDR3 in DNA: TGTGCCAGCAGTGAAGGGGAAATTTCTAACTATGGCTACACCTTC. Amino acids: CASSEGEISNYGYTF.

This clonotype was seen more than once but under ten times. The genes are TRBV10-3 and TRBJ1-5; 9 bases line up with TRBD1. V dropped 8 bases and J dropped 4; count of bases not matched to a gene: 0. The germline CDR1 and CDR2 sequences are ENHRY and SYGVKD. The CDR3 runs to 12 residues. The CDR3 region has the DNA TGTGCCATCGGGACAGGGAATCAGCCCCAGCATTTT. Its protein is CAIGTGNQPQHF.

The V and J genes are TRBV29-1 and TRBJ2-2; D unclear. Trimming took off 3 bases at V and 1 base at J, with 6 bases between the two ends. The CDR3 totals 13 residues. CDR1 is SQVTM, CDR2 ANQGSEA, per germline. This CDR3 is CSVDGQNTGELFF. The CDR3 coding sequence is TGCAGCGTTGATGGCCAGAACACCGGGGAGCTGTTTTTT.

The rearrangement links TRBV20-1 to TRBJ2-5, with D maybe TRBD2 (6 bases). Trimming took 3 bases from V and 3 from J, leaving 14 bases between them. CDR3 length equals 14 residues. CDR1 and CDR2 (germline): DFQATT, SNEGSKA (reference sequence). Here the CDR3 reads CSASRVSGKETQYF. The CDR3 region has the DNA TGCAGTGCTAGCCGGGTTAGCGGAAAAGAGACCCAGTACTTC.

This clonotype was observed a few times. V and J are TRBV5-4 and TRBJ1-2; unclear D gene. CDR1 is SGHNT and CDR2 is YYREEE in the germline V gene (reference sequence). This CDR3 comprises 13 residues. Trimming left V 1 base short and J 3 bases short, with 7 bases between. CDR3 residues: CASSLLGHYGYTF. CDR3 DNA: TGTGCCAGCAGCTTGCTAGGACACTATGGCTACACCTTC.